This T cell receptor beta chain was captured in a study of a mutant IDH1 vaccine in newly diagnosed glioma. Study-wide background: The study gave patients eight vaccinations in weeks 1, 3, 5, 7, 11, 15, 19, 23. With temozolomide cycles, or 4-6 weeks after radiotherapy alone, vaccination was started. Most patients had received both radiotherapy and temozolomide, the prior options being radiotherapy, temozolomide, or both.

Broader study findings: There were vaccine-induced immune responses in about 92% of the patients.

This table comes from immunoSEQ multiplex PCR, and its TCRdb copy is limited to in-frame clones, with some not included. The profile shows about 26,000 clones, under 85% of them singletons. Deletions cut 0 bases from V and 5 bases from J, with 12 bases between. This CDR3 is 15 amino acids long. Germline values: CDR1 SGDLS, CDR2 YYNGEE. As concerns this clone: Antigen unknown.

Time point given: week 5, during vaccination. A single vaccine dose contained 300 ug of mutant IDH1 20-mer peptide, and topical imiquimod was used with it. The rearrangement links TRBV9 to TRBJ1-5, with a possible D match to TRBD1 (6 bases). The sequencing used PBMCs, collected from a glioma patient whose treatment included an IDH1 peptide vaccine. The clonotype was recovered from a man between 40 and 49 years old with glioma. Some clones in this sample may be carry-over from other donors' samples. The CDR3 spells CASSVGAGAYQPQHF. The DNA of the CDR3 is TGTGCCAGCAGCGTAGGAGCGGGGGCCTATCAGCCCCAGCATTTT.